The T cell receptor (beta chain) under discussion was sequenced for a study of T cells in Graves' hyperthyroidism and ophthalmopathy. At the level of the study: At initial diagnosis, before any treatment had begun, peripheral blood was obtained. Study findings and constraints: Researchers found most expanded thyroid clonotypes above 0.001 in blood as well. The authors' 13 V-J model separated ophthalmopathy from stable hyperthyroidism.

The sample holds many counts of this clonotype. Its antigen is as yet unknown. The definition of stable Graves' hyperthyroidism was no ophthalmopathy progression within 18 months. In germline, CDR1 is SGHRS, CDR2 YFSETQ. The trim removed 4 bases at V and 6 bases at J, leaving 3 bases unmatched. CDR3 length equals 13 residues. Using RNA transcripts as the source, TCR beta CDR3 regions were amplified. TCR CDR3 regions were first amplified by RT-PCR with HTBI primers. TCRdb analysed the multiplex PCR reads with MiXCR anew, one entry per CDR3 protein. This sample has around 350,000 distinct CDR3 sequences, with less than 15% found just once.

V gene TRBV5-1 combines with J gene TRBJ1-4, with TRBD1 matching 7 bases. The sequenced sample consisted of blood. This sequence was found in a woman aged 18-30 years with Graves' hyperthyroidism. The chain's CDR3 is CASSIDRDEKLFF. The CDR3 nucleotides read TGCGCCAGCAGCATCGACAGGGATGAAAAACTGTTTTTT.